Sequencing of this TCR beta chain was carried out in a study of regulatory T cells in long-lasting Graves disease. V shed 7 bases, J shed 4 bases, and the junction held 10 bases outside the gene matches. CDR1 is MDHEN, CDR2 SYDVKM, per germline. This CDR3 has 16 amino acids. Time point: newly diagnosed GD, antithyroid drugs for less than 3 months. After RNA was extracted from PBMCs, the TCR library was made from it. Assembly of TCR beta libraries relied on iRepertoire HTBI primers together with Arm-PCR of CDR3 regions. TCRdb re-analysed the multiplex PCR reads in MiXCR, keeping a single row per CDR3 protein. The profile shows 200,000 to 250,000 distinct CDR3 sequences, approximately 19% of them singletons. This same sample was also taken into another study, of T cells in Graves' hyperthyroidism and ophthalmopathy.

This receptor was identified in a woman aged 25 to 39 with Graves disease. The V and J genes are TRBV28 and TRBJ1-2, with TRBD1 identical over 12 bases. The sample was peripheral blood mononuclear cells (PBMCs), taken at new diagnosis, from a patient treated with antithyroid drugs. CDR3 protein: CASIFGTGGAIYGYTF. The CDR3 DNA follows: TGTGCCAGCATCTTCGGGACAGGGGGCGCCATCTATGGCTACACCTTC.